This T cell receptor (beta chain) was recovered during a study of cytomegalovirus exposure and HLA in healthy donors. CDR3 length: 16 amino acids. Germline V gene data show CDR1 as LGHNA and CDR2 as YNFKEQ. V lost 1 base to trimming and J lost 0 bases, with 10 bases between them. With 60 Vbeta and 13 Jbeta primers, the PCR was carried out. Assay used: immunoSEQ multiplex PCR; TCRdb lists only in-frame clones, some missing. The sample contains 55,000 to 65,000 clones, 65% to 85% of which appear only once. The sample was PBMCs. The chain recombines TRBV4-2 with TRBJ2-1; TRBD2 is a possible D gene (5 bases). This TCR came from a male donor in good health and CMV-seronegative. The CDR3 sequence is CASSQADLSSYNEQFF. Here the CDR3 DNA reads TGTGCCAGCAGCCAAGCGGACTTATCCTCCTACAATGAGCAGTTCTTC.